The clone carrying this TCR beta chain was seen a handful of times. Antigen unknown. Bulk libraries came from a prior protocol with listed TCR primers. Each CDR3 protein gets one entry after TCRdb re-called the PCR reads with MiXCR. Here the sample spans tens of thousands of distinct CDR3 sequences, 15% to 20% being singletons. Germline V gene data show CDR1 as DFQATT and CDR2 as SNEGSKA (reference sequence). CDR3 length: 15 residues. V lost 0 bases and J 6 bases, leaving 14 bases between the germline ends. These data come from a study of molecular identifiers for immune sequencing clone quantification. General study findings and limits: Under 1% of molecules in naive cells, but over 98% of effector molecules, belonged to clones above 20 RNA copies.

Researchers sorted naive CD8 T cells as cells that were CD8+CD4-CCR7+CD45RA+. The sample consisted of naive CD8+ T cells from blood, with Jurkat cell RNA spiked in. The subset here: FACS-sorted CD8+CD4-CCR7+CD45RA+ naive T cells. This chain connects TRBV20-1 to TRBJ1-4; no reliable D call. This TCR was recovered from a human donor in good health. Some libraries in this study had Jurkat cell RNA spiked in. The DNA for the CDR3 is TGCAGTGCTAGAGATAGAGGCGCGGTTTATGAAAAACTGTTTTTT. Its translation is CSARDRGAVYEKLFF.